Listed below are T cell receptor beta chains from one sample, sequenced in a study of cytomegalovirus exposure and HLA in healthy donors. Assay used: immunoSEQ multiplex PCR; TCRdb lists only in-frame clones, some missing. The sample comprises roughly 100,000 clones, 60% to 70% of which are singletons, and 3% to 4% rests with the top ten. Sequencing was performed on PBMCs. These receptors were obtained from a woman in her 50s in good health and CMV-seronegative. Both conserved end residues are part of each CDR3. D genes are given only for firm matches. Clone size is shown for a subset of rows, as once, few, many or a class of expanded clone.

clone size,D gene,J gene,V gene,CDR3 protein
-,TRBD1,TRBJ2-2,TRBV7-2,CASSRGTGGFAGELFF
-,-,TRBJ1-1,TRBV6-5,CASSHGQGQAFF
once,-,TRBJ2-1,TRBV7-2,CASSLFRGNEQFF
-,TRBD2,TRBJ2-7,TRBV5-1,CASSSGTSGSDEQYF
-,-,TRBJ1-2,TRBV25-1,CASSDIGGYGYTF
-,TRBD1,TRBJ1-1,TRBV5-4,CASSLRGQYTEAFF
once,TRBD1,TRBJ1-4,TRBV19,CASGKGQFNEKLFF
-,-,TRBJ2-7,TRBV4-3,CASSQDRATYEQYF
-,TRBD1,TRBJ2-7,TRBV2,CASRKDRGGSYEQYF
-,TRBD1,TRBJ1-2,TRBV5-6,CASSILGDSRAGYTF
-,TRBD1,TRBJ2-1,TRBV19,CASNIGQGSYNEQFF
-,-,TRBJ2-5,TRBV7-9,CASSLANRETQYF
once,TRBD2,TRBJ2-1,TRBV5-6,CASSAGTSGYNEQFF
-,TRBD1,TRBJ2-5,TRBV30,CAWSVRSSVSGTGSQETQYF
-,-,TRBJ2-3,TRBV11-2,CASSLGGSGDTQYF
few,TRBD2,TRBJ2-1,TRBV15,CATSSEELAGPSYNEQFF
-,TRBD1,TRBJ1-6,TRBV5-6,CASSKDRGRFDNSPLHF
-,TRBD2,TRBJ2-1,TRBV7-2,CASSLVVLAGGEQFF
-,TRBD1,TRBJ2-5,TRBV6-1,CASSPTGPETQYF
-,-,TRBJ1-1,TRBV29-1,CSGTDIQKTEAFF
-,-,TRBJ2-1,TRBV7-2,CASSLDSGSNNEQFF
-,TRBD2,TRBJ2-3,TRBV10-3,CALGTTSTDTQYF
-,-,TRBJ1-4,TRBV19,CASTRPRDNNEKLFF
few,-,TRBJ1-3,TRBV25-1,CASSVDSLGNTIYF
few,TRBD1,TRBJ2-7,TRBV2,CASSEYGRGYEQYF
-,-,TRBJ2-7,TRBV7-8,CASTTVAVSYEQYF
-,-,TRBJ2-5,TRBV7-2,CASSRGGQQETQYF
-,TRBD2,TRBJ2-2,TRBV9,CASSGRLAGGPGTGELFF
-,-,TRBJ2-5,TRBV7-8,CASSLSGSLGRETQYF
-,TRBD1,TRBJ2-7,TRBV29-1,CSGSIGQGAREQYF
once,-,TRBJ2-1,TRBV19,CASSLPDTVSSYNEQFF
-,-,TRBJ1-3,TRBV5-4,CASTPGLWTGNTIYF
few,TRBD2,TRBJ2-5,TRBV5-1,CASSLDVAGGQETQYF
-,-,TRBJ2-1,TRBV28,CASSLHSTGSYNEQFF
few,TRBD2,TRBJ2-3,TRBV29-1,CSSRVGSGSTDTQYF
-,TRBD1,TRBJ2-7,TRBV5-5,CASSLWDRAYEQYF
-,-,TRBJ1-1,TRBV19,CASSAGHEAFF
-,TRBD1,TRBJ1-2,TRBV7-9,CASSSAGQGPNYSYTF
once,-,TRBJ1-1,TRBV30,CAWSAVEGGDGFF
few,-,TRBJ2-2,TRBV5-4,CASSASALNTGELFF
-,-,TRBJ1-2,TRBV6-5,CASRPDSEYGYTF